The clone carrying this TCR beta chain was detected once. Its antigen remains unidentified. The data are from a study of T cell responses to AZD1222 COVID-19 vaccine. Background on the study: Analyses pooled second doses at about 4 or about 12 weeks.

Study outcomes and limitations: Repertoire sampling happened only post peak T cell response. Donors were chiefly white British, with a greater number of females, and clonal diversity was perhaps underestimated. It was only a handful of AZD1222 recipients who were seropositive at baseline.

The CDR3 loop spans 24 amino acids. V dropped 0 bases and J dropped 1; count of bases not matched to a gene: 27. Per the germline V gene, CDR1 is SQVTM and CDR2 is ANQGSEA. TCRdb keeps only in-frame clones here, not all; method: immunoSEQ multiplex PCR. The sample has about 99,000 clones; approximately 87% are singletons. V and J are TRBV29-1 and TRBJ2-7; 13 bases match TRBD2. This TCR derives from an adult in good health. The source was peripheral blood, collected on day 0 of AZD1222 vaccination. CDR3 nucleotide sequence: TGCAGCGTTGAAGATGTAGTAGTACCGTCAACTAGCGGGAGGGCCTATCTGTTGTCCTACGAGCAGTACTTC. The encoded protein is CSVEDVVVPSTSGRAYLLSYEQYF.